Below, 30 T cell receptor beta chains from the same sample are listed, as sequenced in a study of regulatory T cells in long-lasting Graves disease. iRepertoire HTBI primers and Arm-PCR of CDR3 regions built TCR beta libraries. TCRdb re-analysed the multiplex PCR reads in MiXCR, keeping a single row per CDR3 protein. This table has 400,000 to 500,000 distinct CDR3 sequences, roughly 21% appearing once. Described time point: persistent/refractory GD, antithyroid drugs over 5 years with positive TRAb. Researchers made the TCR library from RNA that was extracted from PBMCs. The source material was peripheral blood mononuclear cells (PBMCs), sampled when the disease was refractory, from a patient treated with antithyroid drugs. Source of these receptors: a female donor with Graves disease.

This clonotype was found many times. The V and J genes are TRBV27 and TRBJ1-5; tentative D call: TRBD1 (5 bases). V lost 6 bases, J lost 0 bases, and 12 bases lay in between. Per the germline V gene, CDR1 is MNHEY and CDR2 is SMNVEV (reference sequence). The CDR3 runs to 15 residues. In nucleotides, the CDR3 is TGTGCCAGCAGACTGCAGGGTTATAGCAATCAGCCCCAGCATTTT. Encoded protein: CASRLQGYSNQPQHF.

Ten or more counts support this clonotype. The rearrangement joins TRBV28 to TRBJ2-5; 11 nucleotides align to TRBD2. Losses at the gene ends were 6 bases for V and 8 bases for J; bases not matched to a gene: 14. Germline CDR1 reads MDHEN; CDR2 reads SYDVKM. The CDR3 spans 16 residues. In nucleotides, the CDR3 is TGTGCCAGCAGCCCCCTGGCTAGCGGGGGGACCGGAACCCAGTACTTC. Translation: CASSPLASGGTGTQYF. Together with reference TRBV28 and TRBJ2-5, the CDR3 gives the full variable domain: DVKVTQSSRYLVKRTGEKVFLECVQDMDHENMFWYRQDPGLGLRLIYFSYDVKMKEKGDIPEGYSVSREKKERFSLILESASTNQTSMYLCASSPLASGGTGTQYFGPGTRLLVL.

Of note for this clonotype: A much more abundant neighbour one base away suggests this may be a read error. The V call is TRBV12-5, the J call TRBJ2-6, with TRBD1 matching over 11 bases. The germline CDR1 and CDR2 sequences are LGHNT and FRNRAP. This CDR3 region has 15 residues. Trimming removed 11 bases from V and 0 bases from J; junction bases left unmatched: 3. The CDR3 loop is CAHGTGGSGANVLTF. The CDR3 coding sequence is TGTGCTCACGGGACAGGGGGCTCTGGGGCCAACGTCCTGACTTTC.

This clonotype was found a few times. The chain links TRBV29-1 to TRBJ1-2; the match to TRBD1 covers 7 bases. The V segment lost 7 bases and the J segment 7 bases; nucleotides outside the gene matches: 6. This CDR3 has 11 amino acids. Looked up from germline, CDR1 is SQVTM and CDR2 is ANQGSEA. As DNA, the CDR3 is TGCAGCGATGACAGGGCCTTTGGCTACACCTTC. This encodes CSDDRAFGYTF.

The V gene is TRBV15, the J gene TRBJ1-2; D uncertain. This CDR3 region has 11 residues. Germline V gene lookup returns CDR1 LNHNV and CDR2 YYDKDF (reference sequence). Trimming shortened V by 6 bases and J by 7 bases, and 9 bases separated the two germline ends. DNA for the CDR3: TGTGCCACCAGAAGTACATCTGGCTACACCTTC. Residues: CATRSTSGYTF.

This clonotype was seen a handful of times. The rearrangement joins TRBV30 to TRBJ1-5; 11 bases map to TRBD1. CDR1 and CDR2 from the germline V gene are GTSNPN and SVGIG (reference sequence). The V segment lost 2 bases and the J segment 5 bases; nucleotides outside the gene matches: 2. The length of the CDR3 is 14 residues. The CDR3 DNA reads TGTGCCTGGAGTAGGGGACAGGGGGATCAGCCCCAGCATTTT. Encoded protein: CAWSRGQGDQPQHF.

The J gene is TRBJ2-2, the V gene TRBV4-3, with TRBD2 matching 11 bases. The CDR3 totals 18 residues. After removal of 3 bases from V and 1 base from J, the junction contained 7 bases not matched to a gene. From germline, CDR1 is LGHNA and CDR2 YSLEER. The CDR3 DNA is TGCGCCAGCAGCCAGGACCCCACTAGCGGGGGGAACACCGGGGAGCTGTTTTTT. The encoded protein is CASSQDPTSGGNTGELFF.

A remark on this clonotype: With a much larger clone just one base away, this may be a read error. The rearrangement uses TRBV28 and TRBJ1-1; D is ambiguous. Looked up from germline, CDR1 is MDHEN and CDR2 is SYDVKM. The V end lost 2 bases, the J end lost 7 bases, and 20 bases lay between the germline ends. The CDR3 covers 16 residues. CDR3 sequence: CASSLSAEERPFEAFF. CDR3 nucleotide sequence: TGTGCCAGCAGTTTAAGCGCGGAGGAGAGACCCTTTGAAGCTTTCTTT.

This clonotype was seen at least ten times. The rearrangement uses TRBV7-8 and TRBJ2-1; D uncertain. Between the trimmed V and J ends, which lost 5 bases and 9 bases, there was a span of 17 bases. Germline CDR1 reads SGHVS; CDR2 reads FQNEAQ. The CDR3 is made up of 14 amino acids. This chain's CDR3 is CASSTRARPAEQFF. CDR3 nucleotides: TGTGCCAGCAGCACCCGGGCCAGACCCGCTGAGCAGTTCTTC.

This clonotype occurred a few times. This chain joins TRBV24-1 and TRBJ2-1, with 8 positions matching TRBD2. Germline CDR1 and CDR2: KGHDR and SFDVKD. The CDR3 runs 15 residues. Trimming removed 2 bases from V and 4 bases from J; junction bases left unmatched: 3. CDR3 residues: CATSDSGGGYNEQFF. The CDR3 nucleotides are TGTGCCACCAGTGATTCGGGGGGGGGTTACAATGAGCAGTTCTTC.

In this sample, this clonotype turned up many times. The CDR3 DNA reads as TGTGCCAGCAGTTCCTGGGGAGGGGTTGGCAATCAGCCCCAGCATTTT. This translates into CASSSWGGVGNQPQHF. The chain employs TRBV27 and TRBJ1-5, with D possibly matching TRBD1 (5 bases). The CDR3 contains 16 residues. In germline, CDR1 is MNHEY, CDR2 SMNVEV (reference sequence). V was cut by 4 bases and J by 2 bases, with 15 bases left in between.

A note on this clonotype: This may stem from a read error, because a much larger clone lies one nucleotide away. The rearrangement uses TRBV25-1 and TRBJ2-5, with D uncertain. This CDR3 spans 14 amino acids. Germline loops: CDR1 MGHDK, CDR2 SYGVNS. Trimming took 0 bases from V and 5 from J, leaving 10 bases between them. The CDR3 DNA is TGTGCCAGCAGTGAATATGGAGAGAGGGAGACCCAGTACTTC. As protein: CASSEYGERETQYF.

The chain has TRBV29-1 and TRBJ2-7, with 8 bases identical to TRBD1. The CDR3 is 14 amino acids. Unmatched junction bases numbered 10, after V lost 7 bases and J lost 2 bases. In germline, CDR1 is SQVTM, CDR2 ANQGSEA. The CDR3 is CSAAAGGYAYEQYF. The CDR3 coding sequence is TGCAGCGCCGCCGCAGGGGGCTACGCCTACGAGCAGTACTTC.

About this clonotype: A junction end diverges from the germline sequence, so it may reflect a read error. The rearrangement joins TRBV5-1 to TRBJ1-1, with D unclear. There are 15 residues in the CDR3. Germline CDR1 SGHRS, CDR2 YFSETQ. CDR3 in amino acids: CASSLEVWAATEALF. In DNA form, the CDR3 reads TGCGCCAGCAGCTTGGAGGTTTGGGCGGCCACTGAAGCTCTCTTT.

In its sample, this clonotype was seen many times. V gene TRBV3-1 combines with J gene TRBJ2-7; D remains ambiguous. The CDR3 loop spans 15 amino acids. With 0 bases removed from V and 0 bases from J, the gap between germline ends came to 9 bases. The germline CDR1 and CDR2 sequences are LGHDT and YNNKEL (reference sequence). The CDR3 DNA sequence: TGTGCCAGCAGCCAAGATAACCTTTCCTCCTACGAGCAGTACTTC. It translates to CASSQDNLSSYEQYF.

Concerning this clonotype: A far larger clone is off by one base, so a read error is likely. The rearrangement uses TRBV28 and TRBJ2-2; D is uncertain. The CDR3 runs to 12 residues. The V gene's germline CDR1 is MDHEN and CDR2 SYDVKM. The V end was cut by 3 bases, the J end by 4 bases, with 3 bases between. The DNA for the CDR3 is TGTGCCAGCAGTTTTTTCACCGGGGAGCTGTTTTTT. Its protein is CASSFFTGELFF.

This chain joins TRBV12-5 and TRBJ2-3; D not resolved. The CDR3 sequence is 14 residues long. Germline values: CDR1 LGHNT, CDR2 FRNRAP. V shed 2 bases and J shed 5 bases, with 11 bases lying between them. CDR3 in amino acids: CASGLHGIGDTQYF. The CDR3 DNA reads TGTGCTAGTGGTTTGCATGGGATCGGAGATACGCAGTATTTT.

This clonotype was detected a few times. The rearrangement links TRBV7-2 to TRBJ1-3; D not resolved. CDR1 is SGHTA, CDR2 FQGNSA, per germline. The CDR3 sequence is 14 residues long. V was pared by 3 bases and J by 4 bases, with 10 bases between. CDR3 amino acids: CASSFGSEGNTIYF. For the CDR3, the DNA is TGTGCCAGCAGCTTCGGAAGCGAGGGAAACACCATATATTTT.

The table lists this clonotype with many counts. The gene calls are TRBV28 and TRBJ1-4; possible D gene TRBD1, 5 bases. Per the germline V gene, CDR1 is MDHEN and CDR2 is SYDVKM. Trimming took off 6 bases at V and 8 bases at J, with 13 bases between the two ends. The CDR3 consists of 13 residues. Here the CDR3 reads CASRLGPFEKLFF. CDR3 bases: TGTGCCAGCAGATTGGGACCGTTCGAAAAACTGTTTTTT.

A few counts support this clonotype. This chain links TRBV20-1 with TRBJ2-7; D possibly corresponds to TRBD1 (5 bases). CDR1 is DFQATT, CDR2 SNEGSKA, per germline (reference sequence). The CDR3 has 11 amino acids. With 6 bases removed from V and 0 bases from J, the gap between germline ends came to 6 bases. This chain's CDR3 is CSARVSYEQYF. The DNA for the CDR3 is TGCAGTGCCAGGGTCTCCTACGAGCAGTACTTC.

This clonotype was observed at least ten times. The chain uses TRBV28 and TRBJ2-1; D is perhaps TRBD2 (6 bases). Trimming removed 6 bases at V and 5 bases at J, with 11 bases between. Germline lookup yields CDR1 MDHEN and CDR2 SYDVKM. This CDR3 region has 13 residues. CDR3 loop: CASSSGEHNEQFF. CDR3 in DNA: TGTGCCAGCAGCTCGGGGGAACACAATGAGCAGTTCTTC.

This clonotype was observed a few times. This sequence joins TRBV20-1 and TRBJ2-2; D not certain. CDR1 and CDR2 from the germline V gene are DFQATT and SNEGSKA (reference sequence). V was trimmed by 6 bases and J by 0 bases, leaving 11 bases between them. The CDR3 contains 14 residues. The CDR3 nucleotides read TGCAGTGCCGCCGGGTGGGCGAACACCGGGGAGCTGTTTTTT. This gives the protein CSAAGWANTGELFF.

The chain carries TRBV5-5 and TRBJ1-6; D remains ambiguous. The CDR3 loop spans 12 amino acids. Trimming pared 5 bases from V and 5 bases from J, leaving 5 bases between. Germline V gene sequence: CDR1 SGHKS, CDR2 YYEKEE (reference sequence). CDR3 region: CASRVNNSPLHF. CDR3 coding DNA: TGTGCCAGCAGAGTTAATAATTCACCCCTCCACTTT.

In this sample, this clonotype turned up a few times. CDR3 in amino acids: CASSPPGQGRNTEAFF. Here the CDR3 DNA reads TGTGCCAGCAGCCCTCCGGGACAGGGGAGGAACACTGAAGCTTTCTTT. V and J are TRBV11-3 and TRBJ1-1, with TRBD1 identical over 10 bases. V was clipped by 5 bases and J by 1 base; unmatched bases: 7. The length of the CDR3 is 16 residues. CDR1 SGHNT and CDR2 YENEEA come from the germline V gene.

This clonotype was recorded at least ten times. CDR3 residues: CASSYSLTHSYNSPLHF. In DNA form, the CDR3 reads TGTGCCAGCAGTTACTCGTTAACGCACTCCTATAATTCACCCCTCCACTTT. The chain combines TRBV6-5 with TRBJ1-6; D unclear. This CDR3 is built from 17 residues. V gave up 0 bases and J gave up 0 bases, with 9 bases separating them. Germline CDR1 MNHEY, CDR2 SVGAGI.

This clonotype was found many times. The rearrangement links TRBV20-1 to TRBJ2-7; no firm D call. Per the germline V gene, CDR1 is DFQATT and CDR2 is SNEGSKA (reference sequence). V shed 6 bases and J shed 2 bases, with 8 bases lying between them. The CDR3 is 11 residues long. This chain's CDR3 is CSADRAYEQYF. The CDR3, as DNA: TGCAGTGCCGATAGGGCCTACGAGCAGTACTTC.

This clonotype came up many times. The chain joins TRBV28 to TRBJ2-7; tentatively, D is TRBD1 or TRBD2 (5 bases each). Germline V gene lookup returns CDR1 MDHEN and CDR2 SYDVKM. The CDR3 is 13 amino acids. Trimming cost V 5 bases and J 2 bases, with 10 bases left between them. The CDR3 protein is CASSLWGTYEQYF. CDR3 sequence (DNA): TGTGCCAGCAGTCTCTGGGGGACCTACGAGCAGTACTTC.

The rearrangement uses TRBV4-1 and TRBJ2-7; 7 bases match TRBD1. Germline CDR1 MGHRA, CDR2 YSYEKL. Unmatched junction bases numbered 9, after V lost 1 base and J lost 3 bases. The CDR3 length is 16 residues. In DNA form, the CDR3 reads TGCGCCAGCAGCCAAGCTCCGGGACAGTCCGTCTACGAGCAGTACTTC. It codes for CASSQAPGQSVYEQYF.

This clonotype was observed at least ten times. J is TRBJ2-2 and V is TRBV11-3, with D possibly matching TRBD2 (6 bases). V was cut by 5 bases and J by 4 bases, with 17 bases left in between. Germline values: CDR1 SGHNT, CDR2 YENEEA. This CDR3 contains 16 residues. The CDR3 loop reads CASSPRDLGSTGELFF. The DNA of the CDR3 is TGTGCCAGCAGCCCCCGGGACCTCGGGAGCACCGGGGAGCTGTTTTTT.

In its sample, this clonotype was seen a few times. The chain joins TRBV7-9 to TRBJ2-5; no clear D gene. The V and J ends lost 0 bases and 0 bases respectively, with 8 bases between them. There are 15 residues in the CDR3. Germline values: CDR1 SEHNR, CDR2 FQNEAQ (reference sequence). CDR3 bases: TGTGCCAGCAGCTTAGCGATAGGGTACCAAGAGACCCAGTACTTC. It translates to CASSLAIGYQETQYF. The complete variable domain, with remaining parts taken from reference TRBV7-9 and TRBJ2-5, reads DTGVSQNPRHKITKRGQNVTFRCDPISEHNRLYWYRQTLGQGPEFLTYFQNEAQLEKSRLLSDRFSAERPKGSFSTLEIQRTEQGDSAMYLCASSLAIGYQETQYFGPGTRLLVL.